The 19 T cell receptor beta chains below all came from one sample that was sequenced in a study of T cell therapy after organ transplantation (dated by TCRdb to between 2019 and 2020). No antigen is known for these receptors. The time point label of this sample denotes: 20-29 weeks after completion of therapy. The protocol used for the library was the immunoSEQ multiplex PCR assay. The source is immuneACCESS, and TCRdb retained only in-frame sequences with V and J called. Part of the clones is not carried over; for the studies checked, unresolved V genes explain less than half of this, and the remainder is unexplained. Present in this sample are about 2,300 clones, approximately 74% of which were seen just once. 25% to 35% of the sample goes to the ten largest clones. Sequencing used CD8+ T cells from blood, obtained after autologous CMV-specific T cell therapy. All receptors derive from a human patient who had received a solid organ transplant and had CMV disease. After a transplant, the graft donor may have provided part of the T cells.

The chain uses TRBV7-9 and TRBJ2-1, with 7 bases aligning to TRBD2. Germline V gene data show CDR1 as SEHNR and CDR2 as FQNEAQ (reference sequence). The CDR3 has 16 amino acids. The V and J ends lost 3 bases and 9 bases, in that order; junction bases with no gene match: 14. DNA for the CDR3: TGTGCCAGCAGCTTCAGCACCGGGGACCCGGGAGGTGAGCAGTTCTTC. Encoded protein: CASSFSTGDPGGEQFF.

The chain couples TRBV5-1 to TRBJ2-3, with 10 bases lining up with TRBD1. The CDR3 contains 15 residues. V was clipped by 0 bases and J by 5 bases; unmatched bases: 3. Germline assignment: CDR1 SGHRS and CDR2 YFSETQ. CDR3 sequence reads: CASSLGQGARDTQYF. The CDR3 nucleotides are TGCGCCAGCAGCTTGGGACAGGGGGCGAGAGATACGCAGTATTTT.

V is TRBV4-1 and J is TRBJ2-1, with D hard to call. The V gene lost 2 bases and the J gene lost 6 bases, with 2 bases spanning the gap. CDR3 length equals 11 residues. Germline V gene lookup returns CDR1 MGHRA and CDR2 YSYEKL. CDR3: CASSQLNEQFF. In nucleotides, the CDR3 is TGCGCCAGCAGCCAACTCAATGAGCAGTTCTTC.

This chain connects TRBV30 to TRBJ1-4; unclear D gene. V was pared by 2 bases and J by 5 bases, with 15 bases between. This CDR3 has 15 residues. Germline CDR1 is GTSNPN and CDR2 is SVGIG (reference sequence). CDR3 region: CAWSHWESFNEKLFF. Written as DNA, the CDR3 is TGTGCCTGGAGTCATTGGGAGTCGTTCAATGAAAAACTGTTTTTT.

V and J are TRBV5-6 and TRBJ2-1; the D is unclear. Germline CDR1 is SGHDT and CDR2 is YYEEEE. The CDR3 has 17 amino acids. Trimming took 0 bases from V and 2 from J, leaving 15 bases between them. CDR3 nucleotide sequence: TGTGCCAGCAGCTTGGAAGTAATTACGAGAGCCTACAATGAGCAGTTCTTC. It translates to CASSLEVITRAYNEQFF.

There are a few counts of this clone. CDR3 coding DNA: TGTGCCAGTGAGACAACAGGGGGCTACAATGAGCAGTTCTTC. Translation: CASETTGGYNEQFF. V is TRBV19 and J is TRBJ2-1; TRBD1 matches 8 bases. With V trimmed by 8 bases and J by 3 bases, 6 bases remained unmatched. The CDR3 has 14 amino acids. Germline-derived CDR1 and CDR2 are LNHDA and SQIVND (reference sequence).

The chain is built from TRBV27 and TRBJ2-7; D is ambiguous. Germline V gene sequence: CDR1 MNHEY, CDR2 SMNVEV (reference sequence). Trimming took 6 bases from V and 2 from J, leaving 11 bases between them. This CDR3 contains 13 residues. The CDR3, as DNA: TGTGCCAGCAGCTATTCTCGGGCCTACGAGCAGTACTTC. It translates to CASSYSRAYEQYF.

This clone is classed as large. The chain combines TRBV19 with TRBJ2-3; TRBD2 is a possible D gene (5 bases). The CDR3 loop spans 16 amino acids. Germline CDR1 reads LNHDA; CDR2 reads SQIVND (reference sequence). Between the trimmed V and J ends, which lost 5 bases and 6 bases, there was a span of 21 bases. CDR3 sequence (DNA): TGTGCCAGTAGTGTAACGCGACTGCCGGGGTCGGATACGCAGTATTTT. Its protein is CASSVTRLPGSDTQYF.

CDR3 DNA: TGTGCCAGCAGTTTGTCCAATGAGCAGTTCTTC. Protein product: CASSLSNEQFF. V usage is TRBV7-3 and J usage is TRBJ2-1, with unresolved D. The CDR3 runs to 11 residues. The V end was cut by 6 bases, the J end by 6 bases, with 6 bases between. Germline CDR1 is SGHTA and CDR2 is FQGTGA.

The gene calls are TRBV7-6 and TRBJ1-2; perhaps TRBD1 as D (6 bases). Germline V gene sequence: CDR1 SGHVS, CDR2 FNYEAQ. V was trimmed by 3 bases and J by 2 bases, leaving 7 bases between them. There are 13 residues in the CDR3. CDR3 protein: CASSLGQNYGYTF. DNA of the CDR3: TGTGCCAGCAGCTTGGGACAAAACTATGGCTACACCTTC.

The sample holds a few counts of this clone. This rearrangement joins TRBV12-1 to TRBJ1-5; the DNA was not used to check the table's D call, TRBD1. TRBV12-1 is deemed a pseudogene. CDR3 length: 13 residues. CDR3 residues: CASSQDRNQPQHF. The CDR3 DNA sequence: TGTGCCAGCAGTCAAGACAGAAATCAGCCCCAGCATTTT.

Comment on this clone: Compared with germline, one end of the junction differs, possibly owing to a read error. This rearrangement joins TRBV14 to TRBJ2-7; D may be TRBD1 or TRBD2 (5 bases each). CDR1 is SGHDN, CDR2 FVKESK, per germline. This CDR3 contains 15 residues. The CDR3 nucleotides read TGTGCCGGCAGCCAAGAGGACGGTGGTGGGGGTGAGCAGTACTTC. It codes for CAGSQEDGGGGEQYF.

The count of this clone is one. The genes are TRBV7-9 and TRBJ1-1; 7 nucleotides line up with TRBD1. The germline gives CDR1 SEHNR, CDR2 FQNEAQ (reference sequence). The CDR3 spans 13 residues. Trimming took 7 bases from V and 3 from J; bases not matched to a gene: 5. The CDR3 DNA is TGTGCCAGCAACCTTCAGGGGGACACTGAAGCTTTCTTT. Protein product: CASNLQGDTEAFF.

The chain recombines TRBV28 with TRBJ2-7; 11 bases are shared with TRBD2. V shed 2 bases and J 5 bases; nucleotides not matched to a gene: 5. The germline gives CDR1 MDHEN, CDR2 SYDVKM. This CDR3 spans 15 amino acids. CDR3 in DNA: TGTGCCAGCAGTTTAACTAGCGGGAGTTTAGACGAGCAGTACTTC. This codes for CASSLTSGSLDEQYF.

Notes on this clone: Other DNA sequences from this sample encode an identical CDR3 as well. CDR3 DNA sequence: TGTGCCAGCAGTCTGACAGTTTATAATTCACCCCTCCACTTT. As protein: CASSLTVYNSPLHF. V and J are TRBV27 and TRBJ1-6, with D maybe TRBD1 (5 bases). Trimming removed 5 bases from V and 4 bases from J, with 9 bases in between. Per germline, CDR1 MNHEY and CDR2 SMNVEV (reference sequence). The CDR3 consists of 14 residues.

The V gene is TRBV6-1, the J gene TRBJ1-5, with a weak D call TRBD1 (5 bases). V lost 1 base and J 0 bases, leaving 10 bases between the germline ends. The CDR3 has 16 amino acids. Germline lookup yields CDR1 MNHNS and CDR2 SASEGT. The CDR3, as DNA: TGTGCCAGCAGTGAAGATACAGGTTATAGCAATCAGCCCCAGCATTTT. Encoded protein: CASSEDTGYSNQPQHF.

The chain combines TRBV7-6 with TRBJ1-1, with 9 bases matching TRBD1. This CDR3 is 15 amino acids long. The J segment lost 6 bases and the V segment lost 3 bases, leaving 8 bases of the junction unmatched. Germline CDR1 reads SGHVS; CDR2 reads FNYEAQ. In nucleotides, the CDR3 is TGTGCCAGCAGCTTCGGGACAGGGTATCAGGCTGAAGCTTTCTTT. Protein: CASSFGTGYQAEAFF.

This clone is labeled hyperexpanded. This chain joins TRBV4-3 and TRBJ2-1; the match to TRBD2 covers 11 bases. The CDR3 loop spans 14 amino acids. Germline CDR1 reads LGHNA; CDR2 reads YSLEER. After removal of 2 bases from V and 9 bases from J, the junction contained 3 bases not matched to a gene. The DNA of the CDR3 is TGCGCCAGCAGCCAACGTAGCGGGAGGGGTGAGCAGTTCTTC. Its protein is CASSQRSGRGEQFF.

V and J are TRBV9 and TRBJ1-1, with D tentatively TRBD1 (6 bases). The CDR3 covers 16 residues. V dropped 3 bases and J dropped 1 base, with 16 bases sitting between them. The germline CDR1 and CDR2 sequences are SGDLS and YYNGEE. The CDR3 here is CASSAPEQGKNTEAFF. CDR3 nucleotides: TGTGCCAGCAGCGCACCAGAACAGGGTAAGAACACTGAAGCTTTCTTT.